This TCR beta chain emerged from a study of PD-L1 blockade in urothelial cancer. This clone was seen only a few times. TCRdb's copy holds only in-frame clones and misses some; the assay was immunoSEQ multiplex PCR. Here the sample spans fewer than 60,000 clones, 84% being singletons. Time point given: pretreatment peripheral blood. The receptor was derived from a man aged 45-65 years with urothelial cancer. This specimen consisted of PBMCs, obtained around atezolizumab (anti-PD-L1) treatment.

CDR3 sequence reads: CASSRGQGARGVIKFF. The DNA of the CDR3 is TGTGCCAGCAGCCGGGGACAGGGGGCGCGAGGGGTGATAAAGTTCTTC. The chain is built from TRBV14 and TRBJ2-1; 12 bases line up with TRBD1. Germline CDR1 reads SGHDN; CDR2 reads FVKESK. J was trimmed by 14 bases and V by 4 bases; bases with no gene match: 15. The CDR3 contains 16 residues.